The 22 T cell receptor beta chains below come from one sample, sequenced in a study of shared clonotypes between healthy human individuals. Sequencing used immunoSEQ multiplex PCR; TCRdb keeps in-frame clones, though not all of them. Of millions of clones listed, 95% are singletons. The sequenced sample consisted of naive CD4+ T cells sorted from blood. Subset reported: CD45RA+ positively selected. These receptors came from a man between 18 and 35 years old in good health.

The V and J genes are TRBV18 and TRBJ2-7; a weak D match, TRBD2 (5 bases). The germline V gene has CDR1 KGHSH and CDR2 LQKENI. This CDR3 comprises 19 residues. Trimming pared 3 bases from V and 3 bases from J, leaving 27 bases between. The CDR3 nucleotides are TGTGCCAGCTCACCCCCCAAAACTAGGGAAAGGGCTAGATACTACGAGCAGTACTTC. The encoded protein is CASSPPKTRERARYYEQYF.

The chain carries TRBV6-6 and TRBJ1-5; D ambiguous. V was cut by 6 bases and J by 3 bases, with 12 bases left in between. The CDR3 spans 14 residues. Germline V gene lookup returns CDR1 MNHNY and CDR2 SVGAGI (reference sequence). CDR3 residues: CASSDRYSNQPQHF. The CDR3 DNA follows: TGTGCCAGCAGCGATCGGTATTCCAATCAGCCCCAGCATTTT.

This chain connects TRBV29-1 to TRBJ2-1; no definite D call. Per the germline V gene, CDR1 is SQVTM and CDR2 is ANQGSEA. The CDR3 covers 10 residues. The V gene lost 6 bases and the J gene lost 9 bases, with 9 bases spanning the gap. The CDR3 loop is CSVDFSEQFF. CDR3 DNA sequence: TGCAGCGTCGATTTCAGTGAGCAGTTCTTC.

The chain is built from TRBV7-9 and TRBJ2-2, with a possible D match to TRBD1 (5 bases). V dropped 1 base and J dropped 7 bases, with 7 bases sitting between them. The CDR3 extends over 13 amino acids. Germline V lookup: CDR1 SEHNR, CDR2 FQNEAQ (reference sequence). The CDR3 DNA follows: TGTGCCAGCAGCTTAGAAGGGGTCGGGGAGCTGTTTTTT. Its translation is CASSLEGVGELFF.

The gene calls are TRBV12-5 and TRBJ2-3; D possibly corresponds to TRBD2 (5 bases). Germline V lookup: CDR1 LGHNT, CDR2 FRNRAP. V was shortened by 0 bases and J by 6 bases, with 16 bases between the two germline ends. The CDR3 contains 16 residues. The CDR3 region has the DNA TGTGCTAGTGGTTTGGTATTTGGAGACGGAGGCGATACGCAGTATTTT. Its translation is CASGLVFGDGGDTQYF.

The rearrangement uses TRBV2 and TRBJ2-7; D is perhaps TRBD2 (6 bases). The ends were cut back, 3 bases at V and 7 bases at J, with 10 bases in the middle. This CDR3 is 12 amino acids long. Germline CDR1 is SNHLY and CDR2 is FYNNEI. The CDR3 DNA is TGTGCCAGCAGTGACGGGAGACGAGAGCAGTACTTC. This translates into CASSDGRREQYF. The full variable domain, its missing parts supplied by reference TRBV2 and TRBJ2-7, is EPEVTQTPSHQVTQMGQEVILRCVPISNHLYFYWYRQILGQKVEFLVSFYNNEISEKSEIFDDQFSVERPDGSNFTLKIRSTKLEDSAMYFCASSDGRREQYFGPGTRLTVT.

The DNA for the CDR3 is TGTGCCAGCAGTTATTACGGGCCCGGTGGCCCCCTCCACTTT. Its translation is CASSYYGPGGPLHF. The V call is TRBV6-5, the J call TRBJ1-6; the D is unclear. Germline V CDR1 and CDR2: MNHEY, SVGAGI. The CDR3 loop spans 14 amino acids. The V gene lost 3 bases and the J gene lost 13 bases, with 16 bases spanning the gap.

This clone was seen only once. The chain employs TRBV5-1 and TRBJ1-2; D remains unclear. V was trimmed by 3 bases and J by 3 bases, leaving 12 bases between them. The germline V gene encodes CDR1 SGHRS and CDR2 YFSETQ. This CDR3 comprises 14 residues. The DNA of the CDR3 is TGCGCCAGCAGCTCCTACGGCGCCGACTATGGCTACACCTTC. It specifies CASSSYGADYGYTF.

As to this clone: The sample contains more than one DNA sequence encoding this CDR3. The CDR3 loop is CASSRAGGYEQYF. CDR3 DNA sequence: TGTGCCAGCTCTCGGGCGGGGGGCTACGAGCAGTACTTC. V and J are TRBV6-5 and TRBJ2-7, with 8 bases that match TRBD2. CDR3 length: 13 residues. V lost 8 bases, J lost 3 bases, and 6 bases stayed unmatched. The germline CDR1 and CDR2 sequences are MNHEY and SVGAGI.

To note about this clone: Other DNA sequences in the sample encode the same CDR3. The rearrangement joins TRBV6-5 to TRBJ2-1, with unresolved D. Germline lookup yields CDR1 MNHEY and CDR2 SVGAGI. The CDR3 runs to 11 residues. V was shortened by 5 bases and J by 7 bases, with 6 bases between the two germline ends. The CDR3 coding sequence is TGTGCCAGCAGTAATTCAAATGAGCAGTTCTTC. Amino acids: CASSNSNEQFF.

The table lists this clone with a count of one. The chain combines TRBV6-5 with TRBJ2-1; D might be TRBD2 (5 bases). V lost 2 bases and J lost 12, with 11 bases in between. Looked up from germline, CDR1 is MNHEY and CDR2 is SVGAGI. The CDR3 loop spans 12 amino acids. The CDR3 loop reads CASSYTGGGQFF. CDR3 bases: TGTGCCAGCAGTTACACCGGAGGAGGGCAGTTCTTC.

This rearrangement joins TRBV7-2 to TRBJ2-7, with TRBD2 identical over 8 bases. V lost 4 bases to trimming and J lost 3 bases; unmatched junction nucleotides: 14. This CDR3 has 17 amino acids. Germline V CDR1 and CDR2: SGHTA, FQGNSA. The CDR3 spells CASSSQLGGAGHYEQYF. The DNA of the CDR3 is TGTGCCAGCAGCTCCCAGCTCGGGGGGGCAGGTCACTACGAGCAGTACTTC.

The gene calls are TRBV2 and TRBJ1-4; D uncertain. Germline V lookup: CDR1 SNHLY, CDR2 FYNNEI. The CDR3 has 14 residues. V gave up 2 bases and J gave up 3 bases, with 7 bases separating them. As DNA, the CDR3 is TGTGCCAGCAGTGAACCAAGGGCTAATGAAAAACTGTTTTTT. Its translation: CASSEPRANEKLFF.

With regard to this clone: This sample also contains other DNA sequences that code for the same CDR3. The CDR3, as DNA: TGTGCCAGCTCACCACAAGACAGCCAAGAGACCCAGTACTTC. It yields the protein CASSPQDSQETQYF. The chain is built from TRBV18 and TRBJ2-5; TRBD1 might be the D (5 bases). Per germline, CDR1 KGHSH and CDR2 LQKENI. Between the trimmed V and J ends, which lost 1 base and 1 base, there was a span of 7 bases. This CDR3 comprises 14 residues.

The rearrangement links TRBV7-2 to TRBJ2-4, with TRBD2 matching 8 bases. Trimming cost V 2 bases and J 6 bases; bases outside gene matches: 6. The CDR3 sequence is 15 residues long. Per germline, CDR1 SGHTA and CDR2 FQGNSA. The CDR3 coding sequence is TGTGCCAGCAGCTTAAGCTCGACTAGCGCAAACATTCAGTACTTC. Protein sequence: CASSLSSTSANIQYF. The full variable domain, with the rest looked up from reference TRBV7-2 and TRBJ2-4, is GAGVSQSPSNKVTEKGKDVELRCDPISGHTALYWYRQSLGQGLEFLIYFQGNSAPDKSGLPSDRFSAERTGGSVSTLTIQRTQQEDSAVYLCASSLSSTSANIQYFGAGTRLSVL.

CDR3 protein: CASSENGGTWNEQFF. As DNA, the CDR3 is TGTGCCAGCAGCGAAAACGGGGGGACCTGGAATGAGCAGTTCTTC. The V and J genes are TRBV6-4 and TRBJ2-1, with 7 nucleotides matching TRBD2. Germline CDR1 is MRHNA and CDR2 is SNTAGT. V dropped 6 bases and J dropped 7; count of bases not matched to a gene: 12. CDR3 length: 15 residues.

On this clone: This sample includes further DNA sequences coding for the same CDR3. The chain has TRBV6-1 and TRBJ1-2, with TRBD1 as a possible D gene (5 bases). CDR1 MNHNS and CDR2 SASEGT come from the germline V gene. V shed 4 bases and J shed 4 bases, with 10 bases lying between them. The CDR3 spans 13 residues. Written as DNA, the CDR3 is TGTGCCAGCAGTGTTTCGGGACCCTATGGCTACACCTTC. This gives the protein CASSVSGPYGYTF.

The rearrangement uses TRBV6-5 and TRBJ2-2, with D unresolved. Germline V gives CDR1 MNHEY, CDR2 SVGAGI. V lost 6 bases to trimming and J lost 1 base, with 12 bases between them. CDR3 length: 15 amino acids. The CDR3 sequence: CASRPPERNTGELFF. Here the CDR3 DNA reads TGTGCCAGCAGGCCCCCCGAGAGGAACACCGGGGAGCTGTTTTTT.

Comments on this clone: In the same sample, other DNA sequences code for this CDR3. The V gene is TRBV25-1, the J gene TRBJ2-5; D is unresolved. With 1 base removed from V and 2 bases from J, the gap between germline ends came to 11 bases. The CDR3 extends over 15 amino acids. Germline assignment: CDR1 MGHDK and CDR2 SYGVNS. DNA for the CDR3: TGTGCCAGCAGTGAATTGGGCGGACCTCAAGAGACCCAGTACTTC. Translating gives CASSELGGPQETQYF.

The chain has TRBV6-5 and TRBJ2-4; 7 nucleotides line up with TRBD2. V trimming: 4 bases; J trimming: 1 base; junction bases outside the gene matches: 4. The CDR3 has 15 residues. From germline, CDR1 is MNHEY and CDR2 SVGAGI. The CDR3 DNA is TGTGCCAGCAGTTCCACTAGCGTCGCCAAAAACATTCAGTACTTC. Translating gives CASSSTSVAKNIQYF.

Points on this clone: In the same sample, other DNA sequences code for this CDR3. The chain carries TRBV30 and TRBJ1-1; D ambiguous. V shed 0 bases and J shed 5 bases, with 10 bases lying between them. The CDR3 has 13 amino acids. Germline CDR1 GTSNPN, CDR2 SVGIG (reference sequence). As DNA, the CDR3 is TGTGCCTGGAGTGTGTGGGGAAGGACTGAAGCTTTCTTT. Its protein product is CAWSVWGRTEAFF.

This clone has a single count. The V and J genes are TRBV6-1 and TRBJ1-6, with D maybe TRBD1 (6 bases). The germline V gene encodes CDR1 MNHNS and CDR2 SASEGT. V shed 1 base and J shed 13 bases, with 8 bases lying between them. CDR3 length equals 12 residues. CDR3: CASSEVGAPLHF. The CDR3 DNA reads as TGTGCCAGCAGTGAAGTGGGGGCCCCCCTCCACTTT.